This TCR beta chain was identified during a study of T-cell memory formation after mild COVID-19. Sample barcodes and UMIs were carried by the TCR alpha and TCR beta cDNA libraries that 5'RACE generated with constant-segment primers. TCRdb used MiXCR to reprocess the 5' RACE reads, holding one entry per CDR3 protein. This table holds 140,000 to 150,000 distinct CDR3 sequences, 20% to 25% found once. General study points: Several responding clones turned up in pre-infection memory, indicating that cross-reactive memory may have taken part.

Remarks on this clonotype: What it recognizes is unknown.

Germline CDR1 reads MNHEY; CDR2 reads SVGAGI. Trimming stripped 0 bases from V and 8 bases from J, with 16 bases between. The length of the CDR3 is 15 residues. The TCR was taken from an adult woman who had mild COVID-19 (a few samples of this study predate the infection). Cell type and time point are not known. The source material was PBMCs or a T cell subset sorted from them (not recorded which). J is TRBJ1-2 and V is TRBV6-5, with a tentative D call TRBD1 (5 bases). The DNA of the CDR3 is TGTGCCAGCAGTTACTCGAGAAACAGGTCCGGCGGCTACACCTTC. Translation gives CASSYSRNRSGGYTF.